This TCR beta chain was sequenced during a study of blood T cells in healthy people across ages. Study-wide findings and caveats: There were more naive CD4+ cells and higher diversity in long-lived donors than in aged donors. Estimates of diversity drawn from one million T cells were considered underestimates.

Primers used in a second PCR of about 7 to 12 cycles were a sample-barcoded 5' primer and a J-beta primer mix. Every cDNA was tagged by a template-switch adaptor with 12 random nucleotides. TCRdb redid the calling of the 5' RACE reads with MiXCR, one entry per CDR3 protein. The table records about a million distinct CDR3 sequences, 35% to 45% of them present only once. This clonotype was detected only a few times. Its antigen is still unknown. This CDR3 is 13 amino acids long. Per germline, CDR1 DFQATT and CDR2 SNEGSKA (reference sequence). Trimming removed 3 bases at V and 4 bases at J, with 10 bases between.

This sequence was found in a man aged 18 to 30 in good health. The sequencing input was blood. This chain links TRBV20-1 with TRBJ2-1; D not resolved. CDR3 nucleotides: TGCAGTGCTAGTAGGGCGATTTACAATGAGCAGTTCTTC. Its protein product is CSASRAIYNEQFF.